These 13 T cell receptor beta chains were all obtained from the same sample, sequenced in a study of persistence of HIV-infected CD4 T cells. For these receptors, no antigen is known. Cells were stimulated with overlapping HIV-1 Gag 15-mer peptides. CD40L/CD69 double-negative CD45RO-high memory CD4+ T cells were collected. This was the immunoSEQ version 4 assay in survey mode. Only in-frame clones appear in the TCRdb table, and some are missing; sequencing was by immunoSEQ multiplex PCR. The sample shows approximately 36,000 clones, approximately 81% of them seen only once. The starting material was cultured CD4+ T cells from PBMCs, obtained from a patient who received antiretroviral therapy. These receptors all stem from an adult with HIV. The donor label of this sample is uncertain.

The chain has TRBV9 and TRBJ1-2; 8 nucleotides agree with TRBD1. Germline V gene lookup returns CDR1 SGDLS and CDR2 YYNGEE. The CDR3 length is 13 residues. V lost 3 bases to trimming and J lost 7 bases; unmatched junction nucleotides: 5. Written as DNA, the CDR3 is TGTGCCAGCAGCGACGGACAGGGCGTTGGCTACACCTTC. It is translated as CASSDGQGVGYTF.

The rearrangement uses TRBV18 and TRBJ1-2; D is uncertain. This CDR3 is built from 15 residues. The germline V and J ends were trimmed by 3 bases and 5 bases, with 16 bases remaining between them. Germline V gene data show CDR1 as KGHSH and CDR2 as LQKENI. Written as DNA, the CDR3 is TGTGCCAGCTCACCCTCACTCTGGTACACATATGGCTACACCTTC. It specifies CASSPSLWYTYGYTF.

This chain connects TRBV29-1 to TRBJ2-7, with TRBD1 as a possible D gene (6 bases). V dropped 4 bases and J dropped 2 bases, with 9 bases sitting between them. The CDR3 spans 12 residues. Germline V lookup: CDR1 SQVTM, CDR2 ANQGSEA. CDR3 sequence (DNA): TGCAGCGTTGGGACAGCTCCCTACGAGCAGTACTTC. Translation: CSVGTAPYEQYF.

The rearrangement links TRBV29-1 to TRBJ1-1, with D perhaps matching TRBD1 (5 bases). The germline V and J ends were trimmed by 5 bases and 5 bases, with 15 bases remaining between them. This CDR3 is built from 13 residues. Germline V gene sequence: CDR1 SQVTM, CDR2 ANQGSEA. This CDR3 reads CSVSGPGGTEAFF. For the CDR3, the DNA is TGCAGCGTTTCGGGACCCGGAGGAACTGAAGCTTTCTTT.

J is TRBJ1-5 and V is TRBV6-5, with D unresolved. V lost 4 bases to trimming and J lost 0 bases, with 13 bases between them. The V gene's germline CDR1 is MNHEY and CDR2 SVGAGI. CDR3 length: 16 amino acids. The DNA for the CDR3 is TGTGCCAGCAGTTCGGGGAAGGGCAATAGCAATCAGCCCCAGCATTTT. This gives the protein CASSSGKGNSNQPQHF.

The chain couples TRBV7-2 to TRBJ2-7; D possibly uses TRBD1 or TRBD2 (6 bases each). Between the trimmed V and J ends, which lost 7 bases and 2 bases, there was a span of 15 bases. The CDR3 is 14 amino acids. The germline V gene encodes CDR1 SGHTA and CDR2 FQGNSA. The CDR3 sequence is CASTYKGGPYEQYF. The CDR3 nucleotides read TGTGCCAGCACTTACAAAGGGGGGCCCTACGAGCAGTACTTC.

The rearrangement uses TRBV2 and TRBJ2-7, with TRBD1 matching over 7 bases. The V gene's germline CDR1 is SNHLY and CDR2 FYNNEI. Unmatched junction bases numbered 5, after V lost 5 bases and J lost 4 bases. This CDR3 spans 13 amino acids. CDR3 coding DNA: TGTGCCAGCAGTTCGGGACAGTTATACGAGCAGTACTTC. It codes for CASSSGQLYEQYF.

This clone was observed a handful of times. The chain employs TRBV19 and TRBJ1-6, with 7 bases fitting TRBD1. V lost 2 bases to trimming and J lost 8 bases; unmatched junction nucleotides: 3. The CDR3 contains 14 residues. CDR1 and CDR2 from the germline V gene are LNHDA and SQIVND (reference sequence). The CDR3 DNA sequence: TGTGCCAGTAGTATAACAGGGGCGGATTCACCCCTCCACTTT. This codes for CASSITGADSPLHF. Full variable domain (missing parts from reference TRBV19 and TRBJ1-6): DGGITQSPKYLFRKEGQNVTLSCEQNLNHDAMYWYRQDPGQGLRLIYYSQIVNDFQKGDIAEGYSVSREKKESFPLTVTSAQKNPTAFYLCASSITGADSPLHFGNGTRLTVT.

The chain joins TRBV10-2 to TRBJ2-3; 10 positions match TRBD2. CDR1 WSHSY and CDR2 SAAADI come from the germline V gene. The ends lost 4 bases at V and 2 bases at J; junction bases unmatched: 6. The CDR3 length is 16 residues. The CDR3 nucleotides read TGCGCCAGCAGTGTTGGAGCGGGGGGGTACACAGATACGCAGTATTTT. This codes for CASSVGAGGYTDTQYF.

V and J are TRBV6-6 and TRBJ2-3, with D possibly being TRBD2 (5 bases). V was shortened by 5 bases and J by 1 base, with 19 bases between the two germline ends. The CDR3 has 17 amino acids. Germline lookup yields CDR1 MNHNY and CDR2 SVGAGI (reference sequence). The DNA for the CDR3 is TGTGCCAGCAGTCCCCGGTCCAGACGGGGTGGCACAGATACGCAGTATTTT. As protein: CASSPRSRRGGTDTQYF.

As DNA, the CDR3 is TGTGCCAGCAGCCGTAGTACCTCCGTTGGACAGAACACTGAAGCTTTCTTT. Its protein product is CASSRSTSVGQNTEAFF. The genes are TRBV4-2 and TRBJ1-1; TRBD1 is a possible D gene (5 bases). The CDR3 loop spans 17 amino acids. V was pared by 4 bases and J by 1 base, with 19 bases between. Germline V gives CDR1 LGHNA, CDR2 YNFKEQ.

The chain couples TRBV7-6 to TRBJ1-5, with 9 bases lining up with TRBD1. After removal of 6 bases from V and 5 bases from J, the junction contained 2 bases not matched to a gene. Germline V gives CDR1 SGHVS, CDR2 FNYEAQ. The CDR3 is 13 residues long. The CDR3 loop is CASSRDRDQPQHF. The CDR3 DNA reads TGTGCCAGCAGTCGGGACAGGGATCAGCCCCAGCATTTT.

This clone is a singleton in its sample. The V and J genes are TRBV7-2 and TRBJ2-3, with 9 bases fitting TRBD2. In germline, CDR1 is SGHTA, CDR2 FQGNSA. V shed 1 base and J 7 bases; nucleotides not matched to a gene: 9. The CDR3 runs to 16 residues. The CDR3 coding sequence is TGTGCCAGCAGCTTAGAAGGCGGGGGGGCGGGGAATACGCAGTATTTT. This gives the protein CASSLEGGGAGNTQYF.